This entry describes one T cell receptor beta chain. This entry is derived from a study of blood T cell repertoires in COVID-19. Across the whole study: Samples came from the United States, Italy and Spain, spanning acute and convalescent COVID-19. PBMCs, B-cell-depleted T cells, or T cells provided the cDNA or gDNA that made up the material.

CDR1 and CDR2 from the germline V gene are MNHNY and SVGAGI (reference sequence). V was trimmed by 2 bases and J by 7 bases, leaving 17 bases between them. CDR3 length: 15 residues. Per the original methods: Counts of nucleated cells, estimated from reference gene primer amplification, were obtained. The protocol was immunoSEQ multiplex PCR, while the TCRdb copy is restricted to in-frame clones and leaves out a portion. V, J and clone size were drawn from that table, and D and trimming were deduced from the DNA. The data contain under 250,000 clones, 88% of them singletons. The rearrangement uses TRBV6-6 and TRBJ1-2, with a tentative D call TRBD1 (5 bases). This sequence was found in a man between 50 and 59 years old with COVID-19, enrolled during active disease. Sequences were obtained from peripheral blood. The CDR3 sequence is CASSYSGGEGSGYTF. The DNA for the CDR3 is TGTGCCAGCAGTTACAGCGGAGGGGAGGGCAGTGGCTACACCTTC.